This T cell receptor beta chain comes out of a study of sequential checkpoint blockade in melanoma. About the study: About 89 pretreatment tumor DNA samples were TCRβ immunosequenced. Whole-study results and caveats: Mutational load did not correlate with tumor T-cell fraction or clonality.

Measured with immunoSEQ multiplex PCR; TCRdb has only the in-frame clones, and not every one. The sample has about 13,000 clones; around 23% are singletons. Noted treatment: randomized to nivolumab then ipilimumab (arm A) or the reverse (arm B). This clone was detected only a few times. Its antigen remains unidentified. One end of the junction is discordant with germline, which a read error may explain. CDR3 length equals 14 residues. Germline CDR1 and CDR2: SGHNT and YENEEA. The chain is built from TRBV11-3 and TRBJ2-1; 11 bases agree with TRBD2. The input for sequencing was tumor tissue (inferred from file names), taken from a patient given nivolumab and ipilimumab in sequence. The TCR sequence derives from a human donor with melanoma. The CDR3 DNA follows: TGTGCCAGCAGCCATACTAGCGGGGGCAGCAGGTTGATCTTC. Its protein product is CASSHTSGGSRLIF. The full variable domain, in which reference TRBV11-3 and TRBJ2-1 provide the parts outside the CDR3, is EAGVVQSPRYKIIEKKQPVAFWCNPISGHNTLYWYLQNLGQGPELLIRYENEEAVDDSQLPKDRFSAERLKGVDSTLKIQPAELGDSAVYLCASSHTSGGSRLIFGPGTRLTVL.